A single sample gave rise to the 32 T cell receptor beta chains below, sequenced in a study of T cell repertoires in cytomegalovirus infection. TCRdb itself ran the reads through MiXCR, one entry per CDR3 protein. Of fewer than 1,000,000 distinct CDR3 sequences listed, roughly 31% are singletons. These receptors' targets are unknown. The material was cultured CD8+ T cells from PBMCs, obtained from culture after CMV antigen stimulation. The receptors were sampled from a human donor in good health (CMV status not recorded). Some clones in this sample may be carry-over from other donors' samples.

The chain links TRBV6-2 or TRBV6-3 to TRBJ1-6; TRBD1 aligns across 8 bases. The CDR3 consists of 13 residues. V dropped 8 bases and J dropped 7; count of bases not matched to a gene: 4. In germline, CDR1 is MNHEY, CDR2 SVGEGT. DNA of the CDR3: TGTGCCAGCCAACAGGGGGGCAATTCACCCCTCCACTTT. Translated, it gives CASQQGGNSPLHF.

This chain links TRBV19 with TRBJ1-1; TRBD1 might be the D (5 bases). Germline CDR1 is LNHDA and CDR2 is SQIVND (reference sequence). The CDR3 consists of 12 residues. Deletions cut 7 bases from V and 3 bases from J, with 9 bases between. CDR3 in amino acids: CASTTGYTEAFF. The CDR3 DNA is TGTGCCAGTACCACAGGTTACACTGAAGCTTTCTTT.

The J gene is TRBJ1-1, the V gene TRBV15; 7 bases line up with TRBD1. This CDR3 is built from 14 residues. With 9 bases clipped from V and 6 bases from J, the junction kept 13 bases outside the gene matches. Germline loops: CDR1 LNHNV, CDR2 YYDKDF (reference sequence). The CDR3 DNA reads TGTGCCACTAAACTTACAGGGGACATCGCTGAAGCTTTCTTT. It specifies CATKLTGDIAEAFF.

This clonotype showed up many times. The V call is TRBV12-3 or TRBV12-4, the J call TRBJ1-4; tentative D call: TRBD1 (5 bases). The CDR3 totals 15 residues. The V gene lost 1 base and the J gene lost 0 bases, with 6 bases spanning the gap. Here the CDR3 DNA reads TGTGCCAGCAGTTTAGTGGGGGCAACTAATGAAAAACTGTTTTTT. The encoded protein is CASSLVGATNEKLFF.

This clonotype appeared a few times. The J gene is TRBJ2-1, the V gene TRBV11-3; TRBD2 aligns across 7 bases. Trimming removed 5 bases from V and 0 bases from J; junction bases left unmatched: 7. Germline assignment: CDR1 SGHNT and CDR2 YENEEA. The CDR3 extends over 16 amino acids. CDR3 region: CASSPSGTASYNEQFF. CDR3 in DNA: TGTGCCAGCAGCCCGAGCGGGACCGCCTCCTACAATGAGCAGTTCTTC.

Concerning this clonotype itself: Its ends do not fully match the called genes, so a read error is possible. The chain employs TRBV4-1 and TRBJ1-1; 10 bases are shared with TRBD1. Germline V gene sequence: CDR1 MGHRA, CDR2 YSYEKL. The CDR3 is 17 amino acids. The CDR3 region has the DNA TGTGCCAGCAGCCAAGTCGGGACAGGGGTAATGAACACTGAAGCTTTCTTT. Translated, it gives CASSQVGTGVMNTEAFF.

This clonotype was detected a few times. The chain has TRBV4-3 and TRBJ2-4; a possible D gene is TRBD1 (5 bases). V lost 0 bases, J lost 2 bases, and 17 bases lay in between. CDR1 is LGHNA and CDR2 is YSLEER in the germline V gene. This CDR3 is built from 18 residues. The DNA of the CDR3 is TGCGCCAGCAGCCAAGATTTATGGAACAGGAGATCCAAAAACATTCAGTACTTC. Translated: CASSQDLWNRRSKNIQYF.

This clonotype was detected a few times. J is TRBJ1-1 and V is TRBV25-1; the D is unclear. Trimming pared 3 bases from V and 3 bases from J, leaving 11 bases between. Germline-derived CDR1 and CDR2 are MGHDK and SYGVNS. This CDR3 comprises 14 residues. CDR3 in DNA: TGTGCCAGCAGTGATATGAGAAGGGACACTGAAGCTTTCTTT. Amino acids: CASSDMRRDTEAFF.

The V gene is TRBV27, the J gene TRBJ2-1; 11 nucleotides align to TRBD2. Germline V lookup: CDR1 MNHEY, CDR2 SMNVEV (reference sequence). This CDR3 region has 15 residues. Trimming took 7 bases from V and 6 from J; bases not matched to a gene: 8. The CDR3 nucleotides are TGTGCCAGCACCCCTGGTAGCGGGGGGGCCAATGAGCAGTTCTTC. Its protein is CASTPGSGGANEQFF.

The V gene is TRBV5-1, the J gene TRBJ1-1; 7 nucleotides agree with TRBD1. There are 14 residues in the CDR3. CDR1 and CDR2 from the germline V gene are SGHRS and YFSETQ. The J segment lost 3 bases and the V segment lost 4 bases, leaving 6 bases of the junction unmatched. CDR3 in DNA: TGCGCCAGCAGCATACCCACAGGGGACACTGAAGCTTTCTTT. Residues: CASSIPTGDTEAFF.

A remark on this clonotype: A junction boundary mismatches the germline segment, possibly from a read error. The chain couples TRBV6-2 or TRBV6-3 to TRBJ2-1; no reliable D call. Germline CDR1 reads MNHEY; CDR2 reads SVGEGT. This CDR3 spans 16 amino acids. The CDR3 region has the DNA TGTGCCAACAGTTACAACGACCTCCGGATGATGAATGAGCAGTTCTTC. Translation gives CANSYNDLRMMNEQFF.

This chain joins TRBV27 and TRBJ2-3; the D is unclear. The germline V gene encodes CDR1 MNHEY and CDR2 SMNVEV (reference sequence). The ends were cut back, 5 bases at V and 8 bases at J, with 8 bases in the middle. This CDR3 comprises 11 residues. The CDR3 DNA reads as TGTGCCAGCAGTCCCTTGGGTACGCAGTATTTT. It is translated as CASSPLGTQYF.

The chain carries TRBV27 and TRBJ1-5, with TRBD1 matching over 10 bases. Germline CDR1 and CDR2: MNHEY and SMNVEV (reference sequence). J was trimmed by 6 bases and V by 6 bases; bases with no gene match: 5. The CDR3 covers 14 residues. Here the CDR3 reads CASSSDRGAQPQHF. As DNA, the CDR3 is TGTGCCAGCAGCTCGGACAGGGGGGCTCAGCCCCAGCATTTT.

This sequence joins TRBV6-5 and TRBJ2-1; a weak D match, TRBD1 (6 bases). The V gene lost 2 bases and the J gene lost 0 bases, with 8 bases spanning the gap. Germline CDR1 MNHEY, CDR2 SVGAGI. The CDR3 consists of 15 residues. The CDR3 coding sequence is TGTGCCAGCAGTTACGAGGGGGACTCCTACAATGAGCAGTTCTTC. Residues: CASSYEGDSYNEQFF.

The V and J genes are TRBV27 and TRBJ1-5; D not resolved. The CDR3 loop spans 14 amino acids. In germline, CDR1 is MNHEY, CDR2 SMNVEV (reference sequence). V was clipped by 1 base and J by 5 bases, with 9 bases between them. CDR3 sequence reads: CASSLFKGDQPQHF. The CDR3 region has the DNA TGTGCCAGCAGTTTATTTAAGGGAGATCAGCCCCAGCATTTT.

J is TRBJ2-1 and V is TRBV11-2; maybe TRBD2 (6 bases). This CDR3 spans 13 amino acids. V was clipped by 5 bases and J by 12 bases, with 17 bases between them. CDR1 and CDR2 (germline): SGHAT, FQNNGV. CDR3 amino acids: CASSGGLPLGQFF. In DNA, the CDR3 is TGTGCCAGCAGCGGGGGACTTCCATTGGGGCAGTTCTTC.

This clonotype was counted between two and nine times. This chain links TRBV7-6 with TRBJ2-5; no firm D call. In germline, CDR1 is SGHVS, CDR2 FNYEAQ. The CDR3 sequence is 14 residues long. The V and J ends lost 5 bases and 2 bases respectively, with 12 bases between them. The CDR3 DNA reads as TGTGCCAGCAGCGACACCCATACGCAAGAGACCCAGTACTTC. Its translation is CASSDTHTQETQYF.

This clonotype appeared many times. V usage is TRBV7-2 and J usage is TRBJ2-3, with D maybe TRBD2 (7 bases). V was shortened by 1 base and J by 4 bases, with 15 bases between the two germline ends. The CDR3 spans 16 residues. Germline V CDR1 and CDR2: SGHTA, FQGNSA. In nucleotides, the CDR3 is TGTGCCAGCAGCTTAGAAGGGGGGGGTTCATCAGATACGCAGTATTTT. It specifies CASSLEGGGSSDTQYF.

This clonotype has just one count. The J gene is TRBJ1-5, the V gene TRBV5-6; perhaps TRBD1 as D (5 bases). Germline CDR1 SGHDT, CDR2 YYEEEE. Trimming took off 0 bases at V and 2 bases at J, with 9 bases between the two ends. The CDR3 spans 15 residues. CDR3 sequence: CASSLEGMGNQPQHF. As DNA, the CDR3 is TGTGCCAGCAGCTTGGAGGGGATGGGCAATCAGCCCCAGCATTTT.

This clonotype came up many times. This rearrangement joins TRBV7-3 to TRBJ2-5; D is possibly TRBD1 (6 bases). The V gene lost 6 bases and the J gene lost 4 bases, with 18 bases spanning the gap. The V gene's germline CDR1 is SGHTA and CDR2 FQGTGA. The CDR3 spans 15 residues. The CDR3 DNA reads as TGTGCCAGCAGTCACGTGGGGGCAGGGCGAGAGACCCAGTACTTC. This translates into CASSHVGAGRETQYF.

This clonotype occurred many times. V is TRBV7-6 and J is TRBJ2-5; 9 bases agree with TRBD1. The V and J ends lost 4 bases and 4 bases, in that order; junction bases with no gene match: 7. The CDR3 contains 15 residues. Looked up from germline, CDR1 is SGHVS and CDR2 is FNYEAQ. CDR3 sequence reads: CASSSIPGQGETQYF. The CDR3 nucleotides are TGTGCCAGCAGCTCCATTCCGGGACAGGGAGAGACCCAGTACTTC. Using reference TRBV7-6 and TRBJ2-5 for the parts outside the CDR3, the full variable domain is GAGVSQSPRYKVTKRGQDVALRCDPISGHVSLYWYRQALGQGPEFLTYFNYEAQQDKSGLPNDRFSAERPEGSISTLTIQRTEQRDSAMYRCASSSIPGQGETQYFGPGTRLLVL.

This clonotype was detected a few times. The junction shows a germline mismatch at one end, possibly a read error. This chain links TRBV7-6 with TRBJ2-7, with TRBD1 as a possible D gene (6 bases). CDR1 and CDR2 from the germline V gene are SGHVS and FNYEAQ. The CDR3 consists of 13 residues. CDR3 sequence reads: CASSHGTSYEQYF. CDR3 DNA: TGTGCTAGCAGCCATGGGACAAGCTACGAGCAGTACTTC.

This clonotype was counted only a few times. This chain connects TRBV6-1 to TRBJ2-7, with D unresolved. CDR3 length: 14 residues. Germline values: CDR1 MNHNS, CDR2 SASEGT. V lost 3 bases and J lost 2, with 11 bases in between. The CDR3 spells CASSDGDSTYEQYF. CDR3 nucleotide sequence: TGTGCCAGCAGTGATGGAGATTCGACCTACGAGCAGTACTTC.

The chain joins TRBV20-1 to TRBJ2-5; the D is unclear. With 3 bases removed from V and 3 bases from J, the gap between germline ends came to 11 bases. CDR1 DFQATT and CDR2 SNEGSKA come from the germline V gene (reference sequence). The CDR3 sequence is 13 residues long. This CDR3 is CSARPEPEETQYF. Here the CDR3 DNA reads TGCAGTGCTAGGCCCGAGCCAGAAGAGACCCAGTACTTC.

There are a few counts of this clonotype. The genes are TRBV10-3 and TRBJ1-1; a possible D gene is TRBD1 (6 bases). Between the trimmed V and J ends, which lost 3 bases and 2 bases, there was a span of 10 bases. From germline, CDR1 is ENHRY and CDR2 SYGVKD. The CDR3 extends over 14 amino acids. CDR3 coding DNA: TGTGCCATCAGTGAAGAAGGGGGTAACACTGAAGCTTTCTTT. Translating it yields CAISEEGGNTEAFF.

The chain combines TRBV12-3 or TRBV12-4 with TRBJ2-1, with TRBD1 as a possible D gene (6 bases). This CDR3 has 13 residues. V lost 6 bases and J lost 10, with 16 bases in between. The CDR3 is CASSPTGWQEQFF. The CDR3, as DNA: TGTGCCAGCAGCCCTACAGGGTGGCAGGAGCAGTTCTTC.

The chain carries TRBV19 and TRBJ1-1; TRBD1 is a possible D gene (5 bases). Deletions cut 5 bases from V and 5 bases from J, with 15 bases between. This CDR3 spans 14 amino acids. Per germline, CDR1 LNHDA and CDR2 SQIVND (reference sequence). The CDR3: CASSPRDPRTEAFF. CDR3 DNA: TGTGCCAGTAGTCCCCGGGACCCGAGGACTGAAGCTTTCTTT.

The chain couples TRBV7-2 to TRBJ2-5; 10 bases line up with TRBD2. The CDR3 has 17 residues. The V gene's germline CDR1 is SGHTA and CDR2 FQGNSA. V gave up 3 bases and J gave up 4 bases; unmatched junction bases: 11. CDR3 in amino acids: CASSFVAGGQLGETQYF. CDR3 in DNA: TGTGCCAGCAGCTTCGTAGCGGGGGGCCAGTTGGGAGAGACCCAGTACTTC.

Note on this clonotype: The junction differs from germline at one of its ends, possibly a read error. The chain joins TRBV29-1 to TRBJ1-4, with 7 bases fitting TRBD1. This CDR3 is 17 amino acids long. CDR1 is SQVTM and CDR2 is ANQGSEA in the germline V gene. Here the CDR3 DNA reads TGCAGCGTTGAAACCCCCGGAGACAGGGCCCCTAATGAAAAACTGTTATTT. Translation gives CSVETPGDRAPNEKLLF.

A note on this clonotype: At one boundary the junction diverges from the germline segment, which might be a read error. The chain combines TRBV12-3 or TRBV12-4 with TRBJ1-1; 7 nucleotides line up with TRBD1. The CDR3 contains 14 residues. The CDR3 nucleotides are TGTGTCAGCAGCCAAACAGGGGTTGGCAGTGAAGCTTTCTTT. It translates to CVSSQTGVGSEAFF.

The rearrangement links TRBV9 to TRBJ2-1; 10 nucleotides line up with TRBD2. V lost 0 bases to trimming and J lost 9 bases; unmatched junction nucleotides: 12. Germline assignment: CDR1 SGDLS and CDR2 YYNGEE. The CDR3 runs 17 residues. CDR3 protein: CASSVDSGGALVVEQFF. CDR3 DNA: TGTGCCAGCAGCGTAGACAGCGGGGGGGCCCTGGTAGTTGAGCAGTTCTTC. Supplemented by reference TRBV9 and TRBJ2-1, the full variable domain reads DSGVTQTPKHLITATGQRVTLRCSPRSGDLSVYWYQQSLDQGLQFLIQYYNGEERAKGNILERFSAQQFPDLHSELNLSSLELGDSALYFCASSVDSGGALVVEQFFGPGTRLTVL.

The CDR3: CASSLARGILEAFF. Here the CDR3 DNA reads TGTGCCAGCAGCTTAGCTCGGGGTATATTGGAAGCTTTCTTT. The J gene is TRBJ1-1, the V gene TRBV11-1; D not resolved. Germline lookup yields CDR1 SGHAT and CDR2 FQDESV (reference sequence). V gave up 0 bases and J gave up 8 bases, with 13 bases separating them. The CDR3 consists of 14 residues.